The present TCR beta chain was sequenced within a study of T cell responses to AZD1222 COVID-19 vaccine. Findings and caveats of the study: Nearly half of spike-specific TCRs reportedly go after variant regions that carry no mutations. Spike-specific TCR breadth and depth went up after people got two AZD1222 doses. The donors showed a predominance of white British ancestry and of females, with possible underestimation of clonal diversity.

Details on this clone: The antigen is unknown.

This CDR3 is 14 amino acids long. Trimming cost V 7 bases and J 2 bases, with 12 bases left between them. CDR1 and CDR2 from the germline V gene are MNHEY and SVGAGI. Only in-frame clones appear in the TCRdb table, and some are missing; sequencing was by immunoSEQ multiplex PCR. The sample holds some 140,000 clones; over 85% are singletons and the top ten take roughly 2%. The sequence derives from an adult in good health. The sequencing here drew on peripheral blood, taken on day 0 of AZD1222 vaccination. The chain is built from TRBV6-5 and TRBJ1-5; weak D call: TRBD1 (5 bases). CDR3 nucleotide sequence: TGTGCCAGCATACAGGTTTATGGCAATCAGCCCCAGCATTTT. Translation: CASIQVYGNQPQHF.